This T cell receptor (beta chain) comes out of a study of PD-L1 blockade in urothelial cancer. The overall study: It was at 3 weeks (second dose) and 6 weeks after treatment start that blood was analyzed. T cells were recovered from blood samples at a median of roughly 150,000.

Trimming took off 7 bases at V and 1 base at J, with 8 bases between the two ends. CDR1 SNHLY and CDR2 FYNNEI come from the germline V gene. The CDR3 covers 13 residues. Stated time point: pretreatment peripheral blood. The assay was immunoSEQ multiplex PCR, and TCRdb's table has in-frame clones only and misses some. Of tens of thousands of clones listed, roughly 90% are singletons. Material: PBMCs, obtained around atezolizumab (anti-PD-L1) treatment. The clonotype was recovered from a man in his 60s with urothelial cancer. The chain recombines TRBV2 with TRBJ1-5; D might be TRBD1 (6 bases). The chain's CDR3 is CASTGDSNQPQHF. The CDR3 nucleotides are TGTGCCAGCACAGGGGACAGCAATCAGCCCCAGCATTTT.